This T cell receptor beta chain originates from a study of cytotoxic CD8 clonotypes in ibrutinib-treated CLL. The table came from immunoSEQ multiplex PCR; TCRdb's copy has only in-frame clones and leaves some out. Of over 150,000 clones in the sample, more than 75% were seen once. This CDR3 region has 15 residues. The germline V and J ends were trimmed by 7 bases and 6 bases, with 18 bases remaining between them. CDR1 and CDR2 (germline): SGHTA, FQGNSA. The chain is built from TRBV7-2 and TRBJ1-4, with D perhaps TRBD1 (5 bases). The starting material was PBMCs, obtained after 12 months of ibrutinib treatment. This clonotype was obtained from a human donor with chronic lymphocytic leukemia. Here the CDR3 DNA reads TGTGCCAGCACCCCGGACCGCGCAGGGTATGAAAAACTGTTTTTT. Its translation: CASTPDRAGYEKLFF.